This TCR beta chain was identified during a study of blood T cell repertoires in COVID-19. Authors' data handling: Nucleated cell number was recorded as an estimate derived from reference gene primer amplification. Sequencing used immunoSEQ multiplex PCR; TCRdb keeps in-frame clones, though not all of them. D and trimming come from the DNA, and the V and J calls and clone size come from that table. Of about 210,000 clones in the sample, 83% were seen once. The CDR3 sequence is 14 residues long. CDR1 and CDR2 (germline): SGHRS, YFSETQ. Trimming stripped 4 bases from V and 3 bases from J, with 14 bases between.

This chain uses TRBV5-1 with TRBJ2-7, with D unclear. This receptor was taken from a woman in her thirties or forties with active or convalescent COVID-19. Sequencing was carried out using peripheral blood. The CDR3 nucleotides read TGCGCCAGCAGCGGTCTTCGTCCAGACTACGAGCAGTACTTC. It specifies CASSGLRPDYEQYF.